This T cell receptor (beta chain) was profiled in a study of blood T cell repertoires in COVID-19. Study summary: Samples of COVID-19 (acute and convalescent) were obtained from the United States, Italy and Spain.

Sequencing was performed with immunoSEQ multiplex PCR; in TCRdb, only in-frame clones are kept and a portion is missing. Among around 25,000 clones listed, around nine tenths were seen once. Germline lookup yields CDR1 SQVTM and CDR2 ANQGSEA. V shed 4 bases, J shed 1 base, and the junction held 9 bases outside the gene matches. The CDR3 has 17 residues. This receptor was taken from a human donor in a cohort sampled during active COVID-19. The chain recombines TRBV29-1 with TRBJ2-3; 12 positions match TRBD2. Sequenced input: peripheral blood. CDR3 residues: CSVGSSGGVYGTDTQYF. The CDR3 DNA is TGCAGCGTTGGCTCTAGCGGGGGGGTATACGGCACAGATACGCAGTATTTT.